This T cell receptor (beta chain) was sequenced for a study of tumor-infiltrating lymphocytes in oesophageal squamous cell carcinoma (dated by TCRdb to the mid-2010s). From V the trimming removes 8 bases and from J it removes 3 bases, while the gene matches leave 9 bases of the junction unaccounted for. CDR1 and CDR2 are drawn from the germline V gene: SNHLY, FYNNEI. The CDR3 contains 15 residues, cysteine and phenylalanine counted. Of the read, only the CDR3 DNA is kept; its 45 bases are in frame from base 1. Preparation of the library involved PCR. Sequencing took place on an Illumina HiSeq 2000. TCRdb cleaned the public reads at Q25 with fastp, built clones with MiXCR and kept in-frame beta chains. Each CDR3 protein gets just one entry, which takes the most common genes and DNA from the rows behind it. Across this sample there are 17,000 or so distinct CDR3 sequences, with approximately 47% seen only once. In total, the top ten clones hold just under 45% of the sample.

There are a few counts of this clonotype. The specificity of this receptor is unknown. Base qualities were left out, and no much larger clone turns up one base away. The sequence joins TRBV2 to TRBJ1-3; 8 of the junction bases match TRBD1. Material: normal esophageal tissue next to the tumor. The source of this sequence is a female donor with esophageal squamous cell carcinoma. The nucleotides are TGTGCCAGCTCCTTCGACAGGGGAGGTGGAAACACCATATATTTT. This codes for CASSFDRGGGNTIYF.